The subject of this entry is one T cell receptor beta chain. The data belong to a study of T cell changes during pregnancy in multiple sclerosis. Using immunoSEQ multiplex PCR, the repertoire was profiled, and TCRdb retains in-frame clones only, with some absent. The sample lists roughly 46,000 clones; more than 85% were seen once. The TCR originated in a female donor with multiple sclerosis, enrolled in a pregnancy study. Sequencing was performed on peripheral blood, taken in the third trimester of pregnancy.

Here the CDR3 DNA reads TGTGCCAGCAGCTTAGGTCGGACTAGCGACTACGAGCAGTACTTC. It encodes CASSLGRTSDYEQYF. The chain links TRBV7-2 to TRBJ2-5; 9 bases line up with TRBD2. The DNA end favors TRBJ2-7, so the J call may be wrong. Germline V gene sequence: CDR1 SGHTA, CDR2 FQGNSA. The CDR3 is made up of 15 amino acids.